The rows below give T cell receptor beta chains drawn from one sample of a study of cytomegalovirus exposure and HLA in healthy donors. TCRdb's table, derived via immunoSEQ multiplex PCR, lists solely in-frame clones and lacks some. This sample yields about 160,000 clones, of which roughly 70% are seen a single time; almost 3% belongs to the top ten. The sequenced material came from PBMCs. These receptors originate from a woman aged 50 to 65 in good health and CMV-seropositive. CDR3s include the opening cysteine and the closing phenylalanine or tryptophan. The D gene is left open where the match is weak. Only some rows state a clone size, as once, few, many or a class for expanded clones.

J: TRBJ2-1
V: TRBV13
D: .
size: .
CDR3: CASSPPLAKNNEQFF
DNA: TGTGCCAGCAGCCCCCCCTTGGCCAAAAACAATGAGCAGTTCTTC

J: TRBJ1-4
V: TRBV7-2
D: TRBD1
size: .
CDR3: CASSLGGQGVREKLFF
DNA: TGTGCCAGCAGCTTAGGAGGACAGGGGGTTCGTGAAAAACTGTTTTTT

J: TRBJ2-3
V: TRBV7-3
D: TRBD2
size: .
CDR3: CASSPGTSGGLHFTDTQYF
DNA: TGTGCCAGCAGCCCTGGGACTAGCGGGGGACTTCACTTCACAGATACGCAGTATTTT

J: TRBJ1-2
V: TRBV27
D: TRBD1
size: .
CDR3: CASSWAGGYGYPF
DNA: TGTGCCAGCAGTTGGGCAGGGGGCTATGGCTACCCCTTC

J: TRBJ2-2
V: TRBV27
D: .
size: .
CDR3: CASRFSGGELFF
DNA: TGTGCCAGCAGATTTAGCGGCGGGGAGCTGTTTTTT

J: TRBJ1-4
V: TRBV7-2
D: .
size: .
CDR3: CASSSGNEKLFF
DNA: TGTGCCAGCAGCTCGGGTAATGAAAAACTGTTTTTT

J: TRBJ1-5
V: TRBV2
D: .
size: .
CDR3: CASSLDKWSNQPQHF
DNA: TGTGCCAGCAGTTTGGACAAATGGAGCAATCAGCCCCAGCATTTT

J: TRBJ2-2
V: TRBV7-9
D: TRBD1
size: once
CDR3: CASSLTQTGTGELFF
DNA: TGTGCCAGCAGCTTAACACAGACAGGGACCGGGGAGCTGTTTTTT

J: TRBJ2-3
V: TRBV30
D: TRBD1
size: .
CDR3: CAWSGQGVDTQYF
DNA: TGTGCCTGGAGCGGACAGGGGGTAGATACGCAGTATTTT

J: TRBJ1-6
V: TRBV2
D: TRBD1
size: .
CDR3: CASSEGQGVSPLHF
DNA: TGTGCCAGCAGTGAGGGACAGGGGGTATCACCCCTCCACTTT

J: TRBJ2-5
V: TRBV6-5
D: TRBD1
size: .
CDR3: CASSYEGGLPPYF
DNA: TGTGCCAGCAGTTACGAAGGGGGCCTCCCTCCGTACTTC

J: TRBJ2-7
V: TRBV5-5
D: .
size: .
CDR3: CASSLDRVLFDEQYF
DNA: TGTGCCAGCAGCTTGGACAGAGTCTTGTTCGACGAGCAGTACTTC

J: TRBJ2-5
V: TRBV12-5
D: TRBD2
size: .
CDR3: CASGPTGLAKTQYF
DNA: TGTGCTAGTGGTCCGACGGGACTAGCGAAGACCCAGTACTTC

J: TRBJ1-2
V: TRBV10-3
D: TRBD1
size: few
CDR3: CAISEGQDYGYTF
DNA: TGTGCCATCAGTGAGGGACAGGACTATGGCTACACCTTC

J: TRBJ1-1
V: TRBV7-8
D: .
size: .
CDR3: CASSLRGSGGWSGEAFF
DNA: TGTGCCAGCAGCTTGCGGGGGTCGGGCGGTTGGTCTGGAGAAGCTTTCTTT

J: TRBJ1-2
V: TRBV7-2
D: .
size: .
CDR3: CASSQWDNPNYGYTF
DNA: TGTGCCAGCAGCCAATGGGACAACCCTAACTATGGCTACACCTTC

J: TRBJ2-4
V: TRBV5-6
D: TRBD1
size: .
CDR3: CASSGGWDSVAKNIQYF
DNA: TGTGCCAGCAGCGGGGGATGGGACAGCGTAGCCAAAAACATTCAGTACTTC

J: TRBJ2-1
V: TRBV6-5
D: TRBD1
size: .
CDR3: CASRVQGSEFHEQFF
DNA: TGTGCCAGCAGGGTACAGGGGTCCGAATTTCATGAGCAGTTCTTC

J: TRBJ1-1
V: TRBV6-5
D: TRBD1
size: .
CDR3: CASRTGGKYTEAFF
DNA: TGTGCCAGCAGGACAGGGGGGAAATACACTGAAGCTTTCTTT

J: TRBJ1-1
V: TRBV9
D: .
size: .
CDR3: CASSPRGHLNTEAFF
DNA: TGTGCCAGCAGCCCCAGAGGACACCTGAACACTGAAGCTTTCTTT

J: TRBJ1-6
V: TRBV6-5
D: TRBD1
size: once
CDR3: CASSYSGGRSPLHF
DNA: TGTGCCAGCAGTTACTCAGGGGGCAGATCACCCCTCCACTTT

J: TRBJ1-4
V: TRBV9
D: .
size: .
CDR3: CASSVAATNEKLFF
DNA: TGTGCCAGCAGCGTAGCTGCAACTAATGAAAAACTGTTTTTT